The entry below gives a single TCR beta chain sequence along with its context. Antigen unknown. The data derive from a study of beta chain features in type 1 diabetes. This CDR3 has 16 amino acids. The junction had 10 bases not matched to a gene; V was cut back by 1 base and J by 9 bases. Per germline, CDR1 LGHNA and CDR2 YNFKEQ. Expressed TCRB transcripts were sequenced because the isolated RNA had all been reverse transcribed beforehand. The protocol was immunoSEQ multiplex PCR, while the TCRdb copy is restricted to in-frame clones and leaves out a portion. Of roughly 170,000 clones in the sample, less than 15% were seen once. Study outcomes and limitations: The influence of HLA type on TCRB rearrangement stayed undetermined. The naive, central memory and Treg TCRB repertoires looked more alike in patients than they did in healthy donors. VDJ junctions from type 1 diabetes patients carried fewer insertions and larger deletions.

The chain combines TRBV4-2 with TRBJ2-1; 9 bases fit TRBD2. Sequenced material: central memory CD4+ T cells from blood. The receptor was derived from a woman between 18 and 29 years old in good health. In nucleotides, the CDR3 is TGTGCCAGCAGCCAAGGTCTGGTAGCGGGAGATCGTGAGCAGTTCTTC. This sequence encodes CASSQGLVAGDREQFF.